The 10 T cell receptor beta chains below were found in one sample sequenced in a study of identical twins. MiXCR was run by TCRdb on the 5' RACE reads, yielding one entry per CDR3 protein. This table holds hundreds of thousands of distinct CDR3 sequences, 8% to 9% found once. These data also formed part of another study, on yellow fever vaccine responses in identical twins.

Sequencing was done on a sample of PBMCs. Receptor source: a woman younger than 30 in good health.

This clonotype was counted between two and nine times. The chain uses TRBV10-3 and TRBJ2-3, with D unclear. This CDR3 has 14 amino acids. V lost 4 bases, J lost 1 base, and 9 bases lay in between. Germline loops: CDR1 ENHRY, CDR2 SYGVKD. The DNA for the CDR3 is TGTGCCATCAGTGGGGCCAGCCGCACAGATACGCAGTATTTT. Translation gives CAISGASRTDTQYF.

The rearrangement uses TRBV27 and TRBJ2-2; D remains ambiguous. V gave up 1 base and J gave up 5 bases, with 11 bases separating them. Per germline, CDR1 MNHEY and CDR2 SMNVEV (reference sequence). CDR3 length: 15 amino acids. The CDR3 DNA reads TGTGCCAGCAGTTTATGGCTTTCGGGTACCGGGGAGCTGTTTTTT. Encoded protein: CASSLWLSGTGELFF.

This clonotype was seen only a few times. This sequence joins TRBV7-8 and TRBJ1-5; D remains ambiguous. The CDR3 sequence is 14 residues long. Between the trimmed V and J ends, which lost 5 bases and 3 bases, there was a span of 11 bases. Germline-derived CDR1 and CDR2 are SGHVS and FQNEAQ. The CDR3 region is CASSIDPYNQPQHF. The DNA for the CDR3 is TGTGCCAGCAGCATCGATCCTTACAATCAGCCCCAGCATTTT.

This clonotype was seen ten or more times. The chain employs TRBV29-1 and TRBJ2-2; 12 positions match TRBD2. The length of the CDR3 is 14 residues. CDR1 is SQVTM, CDR2 ANQGSEA, per germline. Trimming removed 6 bases from V and 5 bases from J; junction bases left unmatched: 4. The CDR3 DNA reads as TGCAGCGTGCTAGCGGGAGGGTCAACCGGGGAGCTGTTTTTT. It yields the protein CSVLAGGSTGELFF.

The CDR3 loop is CAWRGILYTGELFF. CDR3 sequence (DNA): TGTGCCTGGAGGGGGATTCTTTACACCGGGGAGCTGTTTTTT. The rearrangement joins TRBV30 to TRBJ2-2; D gene uncertain. Germline values: CDR1 GTSNPN, CDR2 SVGIG (reference sequence). The V end lost 3 bases, the J end lost 3 bases, and 11 bases lay between the germline ends. CDR3 length: 14 amino acids. The entire variable domain, with the rest obtained from reference TRBV30 and TRBJ2-2, is as follows: SQTIHQWPATLVQPVGSPLSLECTVEGTSNPNLYWYRQAAGRGLQLLFYSVGIGQISSEVPQNLSASRPQDRQFILSSKKLLLSDSGFYLCAWRGILYTGELFFGEGSRLTVL.

This chain uses TRBV7-8 with TRBJ2-3, with D unresolved. This CDR3 is 17 amino acids long. V was shortened by 5 bases and J by 4 bases, with 22 bases between the two germline ends. Germline V gene data show CDR1 as SGHVS and CDR2 as FQNEAQ. The CDR3 spells CASSPPSDGLVADTQYF. CDR3 DNA: TGTGCCAGCAGCCCCCCCTCTGACGGGCTCGTTGCAGATACGCAGTATTTT.

This clonotype was recorded many times. V gene TRBV12-3 or TRBV12-4 combines with J gene TRBJ2-3, with TRBD1 identical over 8 bases. The V gene end was trimmed by 5 bases and the J gene end by 2 bases; junction bases not matched to a gene: 6. The CDR3 spans 15 residues. DNA for the CDR3: TGTGCCAGCAGTATCGGACAGGGCGTCACAGATACGCAGTATTTT. Translating it yields CASSIGQGVTDTQYF.

This clonotype rates as medium-sized. The chain has TRBV24-1 and TRBJ1-4, with TRBD1 identical over 8 bases. Germline-derived CDR1 and CDR2 are KGHDR and SFDVKD. CDR3 length: 13 residues. The V and J ends lost 5 bases and 5 bases, in that order; junction bases with no gene match: 0. CDR3 DNA: TGTGCCACCAGTGCAGGGGGCAATGAAAAACTGTTTTTT. Translating gives CATSAGGNEKLFF.

This chain joins TRBV5-6 and TRBJ2-5; D is unresolved. Germline CDR1 is SGHDT and CDR2 is YYEEEE. Trimming took off 2 bases at V and 3 bases at J, with 11 bases between the two ends. The length of the CDR3 is 14 residues. In DNA, the CDR3 is TGTGCCAGCAGCTTTCTGTCCAGAGAAGAGACCCAGTACTTC. Protein: CASSFLSREETQYF.

This clonotype has just a few counts. The genes are TRBV3-1 and TRBJ2-7, with TRBD1 identical over 9 bases. Per the germline V gene, CDR1 is LGHDT and CDR2 is YNNKEL (reference sequence). The V and J ends lost 8 bases and 3 bases, in that order; junction bases with no gene match: 11. The CDR3 loop spans 15 amino acids. This chain's CDR3 is CASANDLTGGYEQYF. The CDR3 coding sequence is TGTGCCAGCGCTAACGATCTGACAGGGGGCTACGAGCAGTACTTC.